This T cell receptor beta chain appears in the sequencing data of a study of blood T cell repertoires in COVID-19. Study context: Sites across the United States, Italy and Spain contributed samples from acute and convalescent COVID-19. T cells, B-cell-depleted T cells, or PBMCs provided the cDNA or gDNA that served as material.

Original processing notes: Amplification with reference gene primers provided the estimates of nucleated cell counts. Clones were read by immunoSEQ multiplex PCR, and TCRdb kept only the in-frame ones, dropping some. For V, J and clone size, that table is used; D and trimming come from the DNA. The table records about 34,000 clones, 88% of them present only once. V shed 4 bases, J shed 5 bases, and the junction held 15 bases outside the gene matches. The CDR3 length is 17 residues. Germline-derived CDR1 and CDR2 are SGHTA and FQGTGA. The receptor comes from a human donor with active COVID-19. The donor label of this sample is uncertain. This chain connects TRBV7-3 to TRBJ2-5, with 8 bases aligning to TRBD2. The specimen was peripheral blood. CDR3 in DNA: TGTGCCAGCAGCTCCACTGCCCGCGCGGGGGGCGGGGAGACCCAGTACTTC. Translated: CASSSTARAGGGETQYF.